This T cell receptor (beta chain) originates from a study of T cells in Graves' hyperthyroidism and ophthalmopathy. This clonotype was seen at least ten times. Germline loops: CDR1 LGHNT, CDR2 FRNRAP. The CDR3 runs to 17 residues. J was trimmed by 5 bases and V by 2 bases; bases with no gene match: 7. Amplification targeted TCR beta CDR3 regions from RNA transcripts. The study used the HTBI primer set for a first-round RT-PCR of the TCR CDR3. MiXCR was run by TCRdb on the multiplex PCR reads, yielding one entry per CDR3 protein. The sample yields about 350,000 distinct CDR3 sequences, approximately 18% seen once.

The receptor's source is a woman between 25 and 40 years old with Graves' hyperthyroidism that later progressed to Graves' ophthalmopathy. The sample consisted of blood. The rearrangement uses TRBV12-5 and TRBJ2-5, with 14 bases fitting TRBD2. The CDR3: CASGLSRTSGGTETQYF. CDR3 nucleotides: TGTGCTAGTGGTTTGTCTCGGACTAGCGGGGGGACCGAGACCCAGTACTTC.